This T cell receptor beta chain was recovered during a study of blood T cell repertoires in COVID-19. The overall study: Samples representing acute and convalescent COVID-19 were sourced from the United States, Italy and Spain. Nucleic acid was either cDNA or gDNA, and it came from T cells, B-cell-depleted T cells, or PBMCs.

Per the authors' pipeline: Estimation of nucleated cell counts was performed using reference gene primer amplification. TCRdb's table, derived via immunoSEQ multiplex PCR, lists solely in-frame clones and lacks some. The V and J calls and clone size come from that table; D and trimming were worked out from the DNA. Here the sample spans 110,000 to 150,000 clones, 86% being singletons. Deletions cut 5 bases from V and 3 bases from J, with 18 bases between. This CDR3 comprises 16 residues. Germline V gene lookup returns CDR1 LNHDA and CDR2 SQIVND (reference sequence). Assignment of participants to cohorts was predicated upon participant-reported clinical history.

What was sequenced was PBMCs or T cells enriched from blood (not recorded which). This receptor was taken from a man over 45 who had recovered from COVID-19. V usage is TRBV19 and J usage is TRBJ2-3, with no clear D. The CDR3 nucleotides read TGTGCCAGTAGTCCGGAGACCATCAAGAGTACAGATACGCAGTATTTT. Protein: CASSPETIKSTDTQYF.